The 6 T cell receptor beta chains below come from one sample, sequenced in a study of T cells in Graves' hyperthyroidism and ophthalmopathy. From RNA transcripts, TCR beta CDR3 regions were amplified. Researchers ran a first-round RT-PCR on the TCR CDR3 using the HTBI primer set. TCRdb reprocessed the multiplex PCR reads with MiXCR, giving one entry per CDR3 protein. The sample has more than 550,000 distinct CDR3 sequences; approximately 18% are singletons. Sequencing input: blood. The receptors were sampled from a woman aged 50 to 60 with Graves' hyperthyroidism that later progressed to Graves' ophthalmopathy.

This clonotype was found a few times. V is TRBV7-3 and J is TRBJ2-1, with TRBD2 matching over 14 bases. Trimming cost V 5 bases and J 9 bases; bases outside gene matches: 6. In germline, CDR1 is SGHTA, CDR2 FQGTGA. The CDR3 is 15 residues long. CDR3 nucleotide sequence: TGTGCCAGCAGCGCGGGACTAGCGGGGGACCTTGAGCAGTTCTTC. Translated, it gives CASSAGLAGDLEQFF.

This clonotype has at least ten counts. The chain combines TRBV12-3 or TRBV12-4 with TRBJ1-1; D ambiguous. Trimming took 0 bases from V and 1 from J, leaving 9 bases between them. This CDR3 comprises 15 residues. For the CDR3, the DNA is TGTGCCAGCAGTTTAGCTTCGAAGGGGAACACTGAAGCTTTCTTT. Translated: CASSLASKGNTEAFF.

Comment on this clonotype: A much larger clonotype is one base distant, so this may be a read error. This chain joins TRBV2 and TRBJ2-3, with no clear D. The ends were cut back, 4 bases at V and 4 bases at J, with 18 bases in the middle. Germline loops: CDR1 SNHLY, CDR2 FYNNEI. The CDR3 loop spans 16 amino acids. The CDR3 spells CASSGVTPLVADTQYF. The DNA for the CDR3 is TGTGCCAGCAGTGGGGTTACCCCTTTGGTGGCAGATACGCAGTATTTT. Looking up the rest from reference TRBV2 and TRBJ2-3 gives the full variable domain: EPEVTQTPSHQVTQMGQEVILRCVPISNHLYFYWYRQILGQKVEFLVSFYNNEISEKSEIFDDQFSVERPDGSNFTLKIRSTKLEDSAMYFCASSGVTPLVADTQYFGPGTRLTVL.

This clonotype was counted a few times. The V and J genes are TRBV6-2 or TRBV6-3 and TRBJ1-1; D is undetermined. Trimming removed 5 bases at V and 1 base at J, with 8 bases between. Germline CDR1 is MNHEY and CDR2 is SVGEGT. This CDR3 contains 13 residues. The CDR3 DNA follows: TGTGCCAGCAGTGTGCAGAAGAACACTGAAGCTTTCTTT. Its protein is CASSVQKNTEAFF.

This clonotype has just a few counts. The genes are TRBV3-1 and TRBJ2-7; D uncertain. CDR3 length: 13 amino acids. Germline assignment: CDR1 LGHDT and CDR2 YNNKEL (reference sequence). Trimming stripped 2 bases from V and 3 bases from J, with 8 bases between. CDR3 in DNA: TGTGCCAGCAGCCAATTCAGTTACTACGAGCAGTACTTC. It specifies CASSQFSYYEQYF.

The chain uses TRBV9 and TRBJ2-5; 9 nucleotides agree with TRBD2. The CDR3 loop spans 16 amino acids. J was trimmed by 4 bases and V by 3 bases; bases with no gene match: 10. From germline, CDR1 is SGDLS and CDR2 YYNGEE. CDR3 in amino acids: CASSAFGGGAGETQYF. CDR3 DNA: TGTGCCAGCAGCGCCTTCGGCGGGGGGGCCGGAGAGACCCAGTACTTC.